This TCR beta chain is from a study of cytomegalovirus exposure and HLA in healthy donors. Trimming left V 2 bases short and J 3 bases short, with 8 bases between. Per the germline V gene, CDR1 is MNHEY and CDR2 is SMNVEV (reference sequence). The CDR3 is 13 amino acids. Overall study results and limits: One later analysis reportedly identified an Asian-associated ancestry cluster that showed fewer N-insertions than the approximately 710-donor mean. TCR beta V- and J-gene trimming was later associated with a missense DCLRE1C variant.

Primers: 60 Vbeta forward and 13 Jbeta reverse. Measured with immunoSEQ multiplex PCR; TCRdb has only the in-frame clones, and not every one. The sample includes approximately 130,000 clones, about four fifths seen only once; the top ten take about 3.4%. As regards this clone: Its antigen is unidentified.

The chain has TRBV27 and TRBJ2-7; D may be TRBD1 (5 bases). This sequence was found in a man aged 25 to 40 in good health and CMV-seronegative. What was sequenced was PBMCs. The DNA of the CDR3 is TGTGCCAGCAGTTTAGCGACAGACTACGAGCAGTACTTC. Its protein is CASSLATDYEQYF.